Shown below are 30 T cell receptor beta chains from a single sample sequenced in a study of T cell repertoires in cytomegalovirus infection. No antigen has been assigned to these receptors. TCRdb ran MiXCR on the reads and lists one entry per CDR3 protein. The data contain more than 85,000 distinct CDR3 sequences, under 30% of them singletons. Sequenced material: CD8+ T cells from cultured PBMCs, taken from culture after CMV antigen stimulation. All receptors derive from a human donor in good health (CMV status not recorded). Some clones in this sample may be carry-over from other donors' samples.

This chain links TRBV27 with TRBJ1-1, with D unclear. CDR3 size: 13 residues. V dropped 5 bases and J dropped 6 bases, with 13 bases sitting between them. Germline V gene sequence: CDR1 MNHEY, CDR2 SMNVEV (reference sequence). CDR3 region: CASSPRSGPEAFF. The CDR3 bases are TGTGCCAGCAGTCCCCGGTCGGGTCCTGAAGCTTTCTTT.

The genes are TRBV7-7 and TRBJ2-1, with D maybe TRBD1 (6 bases). Between the trimmed V and J ends, which lost 1 base and 9 bases, there was a span of 10 bases. CDR3 size: 13 residues. Germline-derived CDR1 and CDR2 are SSHAT and FNYEAQ (reference sequence). CDR3 bases: TGTGCCAGCAGCTTAGGGGGGCCAAGTGAGCAGTTCTTC. Protein sequence: CASSLGGPSEQFF.

This clonotype was picked up one time. The chain uses TRBV28 and TRBJ2-7; TRBD2 is a possible D gene (6 bases). The germline V gene encodes CDR1 MDHEN and CDR2 SYDVKM. Deletions cut 2 bases from V and 1 base from J, with 15 bases between. CDR3 size: 16 residues. CDR3 loop: CASSLHTGGVSYEQYF. As DNA, the CDR3 is TGTGCCAGCAGTTTACATACTGGCGGGGTATCCTACGAGCAGTACTTC.

The chain carries TRBV7-9 and TRBJ1-3; D is ambiguous. The V end lost 5 bases, the J end lost 5 bases, and 13 bases lay between the germline ends. The CDR3 has 14 residues. In germline, CDR1 is SEHNR, CDR2 FQNEAQ (reference sequence). In nucleotides, the CDR3 is TGTGCCAGCAGCCCACCCGACGTGAGAAACACCATATATTTT. It encodes CASSPPDVRNTIYF.

The CDR3 coding sequence is TGTGCCAGTAGCGAGACCCGGGACCTTAGCAATCAGCCCCAGCATTTT. Its protein is CASSETRDLSNQPQHF. V and J are TRBV19 and TRBJ1-5; D perhaps matches TRBD1 (5 bases). V lost 6 bases to trimming and J lost 0 bases, with 15 bases between them. Per the germline V gene, CDR1 is LNHDA and CDR2 is SQIVND (reference sequence). The CDR3 runs to 16 residues.

This clonotype was picked up a small number of times. The chain combines TRBV29-1 with TRBJ2-7, with a weak D call TRBD2 (5 bases). The CDR3 spans 16 residues. Germline V gene sequence: CDR1 SQVTM, CDR2 ANQGSEA. Trimming took 4 bases from V and 1 from J, leaving 20 bases between them. CDR3 sequence (DNA): TGCAGCGTTGCTCCCGGAACCGGGATTGGGTCCTACGAGCAGTACTTC. It translates to CSVAPGTGIGSYEQYF.

There are a few counts of this clonotype. The chain joins TRBV2 to TRBJ2-1; 15 positions agree with TRBD2. Trimming cost V 3 bases and J 0 bases; bases outside gene matches: 6. The CDR3 spans 19 residues. The germline CDR1 and CDR2 sequences are SNHLY and FYNNEI. CDR3 bases: TGTGCCAGCAGTGATGGGACTAGCGGGGGGCCGAGCTCCTACAATGAGCAGTTCTTC. Translated, it gives CASSDGTSGGPSSYNEQFF.

A few counts support this clonotype. The J gene is TRBJ2-1, the V gene TRBV6-4; 10 bases agree with TRBD2. The CDR3 covers 15 residues. The V gene end was trimmed by 5 bases and the J gene end by 4 bases; junction bases not matched to a gene: 5. The germline V gene has CDR1 MRHNA and CDR2 SNTAGT. The CDR3 sequence is CASSYLAGEYNEQFF. In DNA, the CDR3 is TGTGCCAGCAGTTATCTAGCGGGGGAGTACAATGAGCAGTTCTTC.

This clonotype was recorded at least ten times. This chain joins TRBV2 and TRBJ2-1; maybe TRBD2 (7 bases). Deletions cut 4 bases from V and 4 bases from J, with 14 bases between. Germline CDR1 and CDR2: SNHLY and FYNNEI. This CDR3 has 15 amino acids. CDR3 loop: CASSAGRGAYNEQFF. CDR3 DNA sequence: TGTGCCAGCAGTGCGGGACGGGGGGCGTACAATGAGCAGTTCTTC.

This clonotype was recorded at least ten times. This chain joins TRBV7-2 and TRBJ2-2, with 8 positions matching TRBD2. Germline CDR1 is SGHTA and CDR2 is FQGNSA. V gave up 6 bases and J gave up 1 base; unmatched junction bases: 4. The CDR3 runs to 15 residues. DNA of the CDR3: TGTGCCAGCAGAACCGGGGGGGTGAACACCGGGGAGCTGTTTTTT. It encodes CASRTGGVNTGELFF. Full variable domain (rest looked up from reference TRBV7-2 and TRBJ2-2): GAGVSQSPSNKVTEKGKDVELRCDPISGHTALYWYRQSLGQGLEFLIYFQGNSAPDKSGLPSDRFSAERTGGSVSTLTIQRTQQEDSAVYLCASRTGGVNTGELFFGEGSRLTVL.

The chain combines TRBV7-8 with TRBJ1-5; TRBD1 is a possible D gene (5 bases). The CDR3 totals 15 residues. Germline V gene lookup returns CDR1 SGHVS and CDR2 FQNEAQ. The V and J ends lost 9 bases and 0 bases respectively, with 15 bases between them. The CDR3 is CARSPRGSSNQPQHF. The CDR3 coding sequence is TGTGCCAGGAGCCCGAGGGGTTCTAGCAATCAGCCCCAGCATTTT.

This clonotype showed up many times. The chain combines TRBV12-3 or TRBV12-4 with TRBJ1-3, with 7 bases fitting TRBD1. CDR3 length: 16 residues. V shed 5 bases, J shed 1 base, and the junction held 8 bases outside the gene matches. For the CDR3, the DNA is TGTGCCAGCAGTCTGGTACAGGGGTGGTCTGGAAACACCATATATTTT. Amino acids: CASSLVQGWSGNTIYF.

The sample holds a few counts of this clonotype. The chain couples TRBV4-2 to TRBJ1-3, with TRBD1 as a possible D gene (6 bases). Germline V lookup: CDR1 LGHNA, CDR2 YNFKEQ. This CDR3 is 16 amino acids long. V shed 0 bases and J shed 3 bases, with 12 bases lying between them. CDR3 sequence: CASSQEPGAFGNTIYF. The CDR3 coding sequence is TGTGCCAGCAGCCAAGAGCCAGGGGCCTTTGGAAACACCATATATTTT.

V and J are TRBV20-1 and TRBJ2-2; D gene ambiguous. CDR1 is DFQATT and CDR2 is SNEGSKA in the germline V gene (reference sequence). V lost 1 base, J lost 0 bases, and 3 bases lay in between. The CDR3 covers 13 residues. The CDR3 reads CSARASNTGELFF. The CDR3 DNA sequence: TGCAGTGCTAGAGCCTCGAACACCGGGGAGCTGTTTTTT.

The V and J genes are TRBV7-8 and TRBJ1-1; unclear D gene. CDR1 is SGHVS and CDR2 is FQNEAQ in the germline V gene. Deletions cut 3 bases from V and 3 bases from J, with 5 bases between. The CDR3 sequence is 12 residues long. The CDR3 reads CASSFTDTEAFF. CDR3 bases: TGTGCCAGCAGCTTTACGGACACTGAAGCTTTCTTT.

This clonotype was recorded a few times. This sequence joins TRBV27 and TRBJ1-1; D perhaps matches TRBD1 (6 bases). The V end lost 5 bases, the J end lost 7 bases, and 17 bases lay between the germline ends. This CDR3 spans 14 amino acids. Germline V gives CDR1 MNHEY, CDR2 SMNVEV (reference sequence). The CDR3 region is CASSPGTPKHEAFF. The CDR3 DNA is TGTGCCAGCAGTCCTGGGACACCCAAGCATGAAGCTTTCTTT.

In this sample, this clonotype turned up many times. The chain uses TRBV7-6 and TRBJ2-1; 8 positions match TRBD1. J was trimmed by 8 bases and V by 5 bases; bases with no gene match: 8. CDR1 is SGHVS and CDR2 is FNYEAQ in the germline V gene. The CDR3 sequence is 14 residues long. The CDR3 spells CASSSPDRGDEQFF. The CDR3 coding sequence is TGTGCCAGCAGCAGCCCTGACAGGGGCGATGAGCAGTTCTTC.

This clonotype appeared a few times. This sequence joins TRBV4-1 and TRBJ2-7; TRBD2 is a possible D gene (6 bases). Trimming shortened V by 5 bases and J by 0 bases, and 20 bases separated the two germline ends. The CDR3 contains 17 residues. Germline V lookup: CDR1 MGHRA, CDR2 YSYEKL. CDR3 loop: CASSYSGGSGSSYEQYF. The CDR3 nucleotides are TGCGCCAGCAGCTATTCCGGTGGTAGCGGAAGCTCCTACGAGCAGTACTTC.

This clonotype was recorded at least ten times. The J gene is TRBJ1-1, the V gene TRBV12-3 or TRBV12-4; D may be TRBD1 (6 bases). Trimming removed 3 bases at V and 6 bases at J, with 14 bases between. CDR3 length: 14 residues. The CDR3 nucleotides are TGTGCCAGCAGTTTTGGCAGGGGAGGATCTGAAGCTTTCTTT. Its protein product is CASSFGRGGSEAFF.

In its sample, this clonotype was seen many times. The chain couples TRBV11-2 to TRBJ1-1; D is undetermined. Trimming shortened V by 1 base and J by 1 base, and 10 bases separated the two germline ends. In germline, CDR1 is SGHAT, CDR2 FQNNGV. The CDR3 runs 15 residues. This chain's CDR3 is CASSLGKYGNTEAFF. The CDR3 DNA reads TGTGCCAGCAGCTTAGGGAAGTACGGGAACACTGAAGCTTTCTTT.

This chain joins TRBV24-1 and TRBJ1-2, with D unresolved. Trimming stripped 4 bases from V and 5 bases from J, with 7 bases between. This CDR3 is built from 12 residues. Germline V gene sequence: CDR1 KGHDR, CDR2 SFDVKD. The DNA of the CDR3 is TGTGCCACCAGTGACAATGGTTATGGCTACACCTTC. This translates into CATSDNGYGYTF.

This clonotype has ten or more counts. This rearrangement joins TRBV29-1 to TRBJ2-1; 15 bases align to TRBD2. This CDR3 has 16 residues. Germline V gives CDR1 SQVTM, CDR2 ANQGSEA. V lost 6 bases and J lost 12; bases outside the gene matches: 15. DNA of the CDR3: TGCAGCGTCCCCGGGACTAGCGGGGGGCTATCGGGAGGGCAGTTCTTC. It yields the protein CSVPGTSGGLSGGQFF.

This clonotype was found once. This rearrangement joins TRBV5-5 to TRBJ1-1; the D is unclear. The V and J ends lost 0 bases and 4 bases respectively, with 10 bases between them. The CDR3 is 14 amino acids. Germline V gene lookup returns CDR1 SGHKS and CDR2 YYEKEE (reference sequence). CDR3 loop: CASSLAGPLTEAFF. The CDR3 DNA reads TGTGCCAGCAGCTTGGCTGGGCCGCTCACTGAAGCTTTCTTT.

This clonotype was seen a few times. V usage is TRBV6-6 and J usage is TRBJ2-2, with D perhaps TRBD1 (6 bases). Germline V gene sequence: CDR1 MNHNY, CDR2 SVGAGI (reference sequence). Trimming shortened V by 7 bases and J by 1 base, and 13 bases separated the two germline ends. The CDR3 covers 15 residues. The CDR3 bases are TGTGCCAGCATTCTTCCGGGACAGAACACCGGGGAGCTGTTTTTT. Translating it yields CASILPGQNTGELFF.

This clonotype has a count of ten or more. This chain joins TRBV27 and TRBJ2-1, with a weak D call TRBD2 (6 bases). CDR3 length equals 17 residues. Looked up from germline, CDR1 is MNHEY and CDR2 is SMNVEV (reference sequence). The germline V and J ends were trimmed by 2 bases and 2 bases, with 16 bases remaining between them. The CDR3 DNA reads TGTGCCAGCAGTTTAGATTTGGGGGGACTCCCCTACAATGAGCAGTTCTTC. Its protein is CASSLDLGGLPYNEQFF.

This clonotype was detected many times. The CDR3 bases are TGTGCCAGCAGTTCCCAACATTCCTCCGCCACGAGCTCCTACAATGAGCAGTTCTTC. Its translation: CASSSQHSSATSSYNEQFF. The chain employs TRBV28 and TRBJ2-1; no clear D. The germline V gene encodes CDR1 MDHEN and CDR2 SYDVKM. The CDR3 consists of 19 residues. V dropped 4 bases and J dropped 0 bases, with 22 bases sitting between them.

This clonotype turned up a few times. The rearrangement uses TRBV6-6 and TRBJ2-7; no firm D call. CDR3 length equals 15 residues. With 6 bases removed from V and 2 bases from J, the gap between germline ends came to 17 bases. Germline V CDR1 and CDR2: MNHNY, SVGAGI (reference sequence). This CDR3 reads CASRGNIGSPYEQYF. Here the CDR3 DNA reads TGTGCCAGCAGAGGAAATATTGGCAGCCCCTACGAGCAGTACTTC.

J is TRBJ2-1 and V is TRBV4-1, with D possibly being TRBD1 or TRBD2 (5 bases each). The CDR3 runs 16 residues. In germline, CDR1 is MGHRA, CDR2 YSYEKL. The V end was cut by 0 bases, the J end by 0 bases, with 9 bases between. DNA of the CDR3: TGCGCCAGCAGCCAAGACGAGGGGAGCTCCTACAATGAGCAGTTCTTC. This codes for CASSQDEGSSYNEQFF.

J is TRBJ2-1 and V is TRBV6-2 or TRBV6-3; 12 bases match TRBD2. This CDR3 spans 16 amino acids. CDR1 is MNHEY, CDR2 SVGEGT, per germline. V lost 2 bases, J lost 5 bases, and 4 bases stayed unmatched. The CDR3: CASSYEWTSGDNEQFF. CDR3 bases: TGTGCCAGCAGTTACGAGTGGACTAGCGGGGACAATGAGCAGTTCTTC.

CDR3 sequence reads: CASSFLLATGNQPQHF. CDR3 coding DNA: TGTGCCAGCAGTTTTCTTCTAGCAACTGGCAATCAGCCCCAGCATTTT. This chain uses TRBV28 with TRBJ1-5; no clear D gene. This CDR3 spans 16 amino acids. V was cut by 3 bases and J by 2 bases, with 14 bases left in between. CDR1 and CDR2 (germline): MDHEN, SYDVKM.